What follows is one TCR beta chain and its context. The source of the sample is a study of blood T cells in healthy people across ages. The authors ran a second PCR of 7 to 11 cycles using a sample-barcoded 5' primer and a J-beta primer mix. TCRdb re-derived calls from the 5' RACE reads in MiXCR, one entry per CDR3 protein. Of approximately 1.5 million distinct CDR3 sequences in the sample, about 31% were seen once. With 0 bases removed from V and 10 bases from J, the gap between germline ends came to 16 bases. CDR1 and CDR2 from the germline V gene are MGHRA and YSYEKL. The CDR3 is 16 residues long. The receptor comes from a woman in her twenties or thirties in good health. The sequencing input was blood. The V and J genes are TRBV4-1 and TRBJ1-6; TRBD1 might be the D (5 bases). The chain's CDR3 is CASSQDLPGMGSPLHF. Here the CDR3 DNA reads TGCGCCAGCAGCCAAGATTTGCCAGGGATGGGATCACCCCTCCACTTT.